The source of this T cell receptor (beta chain) is a study of T cell changes during pregnancy in multiple sclerosis (dated by TCRdb to between 2018 and 2021). For the wider study: The study looked at changes in the T cell repertoire across pregnancy in women with multiple sclerosis.

CDR3 length: 15 amino acids, cysteine to phenylalanine. Only CDR3 DNA is held: 45 bases, read in frame from base 1. From the germline V gene, CDR1 is MDHEN and CDR2 is SYDVKM. V sheds 2 bases and J sheds 4 bases, leaving 14 bases between their ends. The library was generated by the immunoSEQ multiplex PCR assay. TCRdb's version of the immuneACCESS table is confined to in-frame rearrangements and falls short of the full clone set. An unresolved V gene accounts for under half of the shortfall where checked; the remainder is of unknown origin. The sample profile shows more than 15,000 clones; approximately 85% of them were found once. The ten largest account for 10% to 15% of the sample. As regards this clone: Its antigen has not been determined. No quality values exist for individual bases; no much larger clone is one base distant.

This material consisted of CD8+ T cells from peripheral blood mononuclear cells, taken after pregnancy. This clonotype was sampled from a female donor in good health, enrolled as a control in a pregnancy study. The V gene is TRBV28 and the J gene is TRBJ1-1; tentative D gene TRBD1, with 5 bases matching. The CDR3 in this case is CASSLGKGFRTEAFF. The DNA sequence is given as TGTGCCAGCAGTTTAGGTAAGGGGTTTCGCACTGAAGCTTTCTTT.